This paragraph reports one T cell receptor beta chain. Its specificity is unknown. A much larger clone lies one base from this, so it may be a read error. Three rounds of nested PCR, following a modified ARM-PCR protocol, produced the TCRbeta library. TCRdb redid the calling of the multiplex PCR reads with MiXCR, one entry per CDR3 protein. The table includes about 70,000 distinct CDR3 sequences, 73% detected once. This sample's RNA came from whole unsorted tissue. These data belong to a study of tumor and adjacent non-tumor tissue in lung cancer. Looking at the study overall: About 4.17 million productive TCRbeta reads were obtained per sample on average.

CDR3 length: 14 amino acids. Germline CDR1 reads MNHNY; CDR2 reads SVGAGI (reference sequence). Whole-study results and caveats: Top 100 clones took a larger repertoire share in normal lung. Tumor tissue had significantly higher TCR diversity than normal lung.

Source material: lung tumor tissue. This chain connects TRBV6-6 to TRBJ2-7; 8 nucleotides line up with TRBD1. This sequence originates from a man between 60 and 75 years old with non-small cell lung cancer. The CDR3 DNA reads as TGTGCCAGCAGTACCGGTACAGGGGGGCACGAGCACTACTTC. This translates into CASSTGTGGHEHYF.